The sequence of this T cell receptor beta chain was determined in a study of breast tumors, draining lymph nodes, adjacent tissues. CDR1 ENHRY and CDR2 SYGVKD come from the germline V gene. The CDR3 extends over 15 amino acids. TCRdb reprocessed the multiplex PCR reads with MiXCR, giving one entry per CDR3 protein. The data hold approximately 190,000 distinct CDR3 sequences, with 31% observed a single time. General study points: Tumor and nontumor repertoires were significantly more similar in luminal-like than in basal-like breast cancer.

Axillary draining lymph nodes of breast cancer patients supplied the node samples. Comment on this clonotype: The antigen is undetermined. A much larger clonotype is one base distant, so this may be a read error.

Material: axillary lymph node tissue. This TCR came from a female donor with breast cancer. Some clones in this sample may be carry-over from other donors' samples. This chain uses TRBV10-3 with TRBJ2-5, with D tentatively TRBD1 or TRBD2 (5 bases each). Written as DNA, the CDR3 is TGTGCCATCAGTGAGTCGGAAGGTCTAGGGGAGACCCGGTACTTC. Amino acids: CAISESEGLGETRYF.